Below are 8 T cell receptor beta chains sequenced from a single sample in a study of patients and donors after allogeneic stem cell transplantation. TCRdb independently ran MiXCR on the RT-PCR reads; one entry per CDR3 protein. Among about a million distinct CDR3 sequences listed, more than 15% were seen once. Sequenced sample: blood, either unsorted or a sorted T cell fraction (not recorded which). These receptors all come from a human donor who was either an allogeneic HSCT recipient or a stem cell or donor lymphocyte infusion donor (not recorded which). It is not recorded whose cells these are; they may come from a transplant donor.

There are many counts of this clonotype. The CDR3 is CASRSSGGDEQFF. CDR3 nucleotides: TGTGCCAGCAGATCTAGCGGGGGCGATGAGCAGTTCTTC. The gene calls are TRBV12-3 or TRBV12-4 and TRBJ2-1; TRBD2 matches 10 bases. The CDR3 spans 13 residues. The J segment lost 8 bases and the V segment lost 6 bases, leaving 4 bases of the junction unmatched.

To note about this clonotype: The junction and the germline gene differ at one end; a read error may be behind it. The chain employs TRBV6-1 and TRBJ2-7; D tentatively reads TRBD1 or TRBD2 (7 bases each). CDR3 length: 15 residues. Germline V gene data show CDR1 as MNHNS and CDR2 as SASEGT. The CDR3 DNA is TGTGCCAGCAGAGAAGGGGGCGGGGGTCCCTACGAGCAGTACTTC. Protein: CASREGGGGPYEQYF.

The genes are TRBV27 and TRBJ2-7, with D perhaps TRBD1 or TRBD2 (6 bases each). Germline V CDR1 and CDR2: MNHEY, SMNVEV (reference sequence). This CDR3 spans 13 amino acids. Trimming took 6 bases from V and 5 from J, leaving 14 bases between them. The CDR3 loop is CASSLGGWDEQYF. DNA of the CDR3: TGTGCCAGCAGCCTAGGGGGGTGGGACGAGCAGTACTTC.

J is TRBJ2-5 and V is TRBV24-1, with a tentative D call TRBD1 (6 bases). This CDR3 region has 15 residues. Germline CDR1 KGHDR, CDR2 SFDVKD. The V end lost 4 bases, the J end lost 5 bases, and 16 bases lay between the germline ends. For the CDR3, the DNA is TGTGCCACCAGTGAGGACACAGGGTTTCGGGAGACCCAGTACTTC. It yields the protein CATSEDTGFRETQYF.

This clonotype occurred a few times. The genes are TRBV12-3 or TRBV12-4 and TRBJ2-5, with a tentative D call TRBD1 (6 bases). This CDR3 comprises 16 residues. The V end was cut by 6 bases, the J end by 5 bases, with 22 bases between. The CDR3 sequence is CASSSRPGEFRETQYF. CDR3 nucleotides: TGTGCCAGCAGCTCCCGCCCAGGGGAATTCAGGGAGACCCAGTACTTC.

The gene calls are TRBV12-3 or TRBV12-4 and TRBJ2-1; 7 bases map to TRBD2. CDR3 length: 14 residues. Losses at the gene ends were 6 bases for V and 8 bases for J; bases not matched to a gene: 10. The CDR3 nucleotides are TGTGCCAGCAGCGTACGACTAGCTGTCTATGAGCAGTTCTTC. It translates to CASSVRLAVYEQFF.

This clonotype turned up a few times. V is TRBV7-9 and J is TRBJ2-5; D may match TRBD1 or TRBD2 (6 bases each). Between the trimmed V and J ends, which lost 8 bases and 7 bases, there was a span of 26 bases. Germline CDR1 and CDR2: SEHNR and FQNEAQ (reference sequence). The CDR3 spans 16 residues. The CDR3 region has the DNA TGTGCCAGCGTCGTCAAACCAAGGAGGGGGAAGGGGACCCAGTACTTC. Protein: CASVVKPRRGKGTQYF.

This clonotype was detected a few times. The chain uses TRBV20-1 and TRBJ1-5; 10 nucleotides line up with TRBD1. After removal of 1 base from V and 2 bases from J, the junction contained 5 bases not matched to a gene. CDR1 and CDR2 (germline): DFQATT, SNEGSKA (reference sequence). CDR3 length: 16 residues. The CDR3 region is CSARALGTGGNQPQHF. CDR3 DNA: TGCAGTGCTAGAGCACTAGGGACAGGGGGCAATCAGCCCCAGCATTTT.